This T cell receptor (beta chain) stems from a study of memory CD4+ T cells and cytomegalovirus serostatus. Study-wide context: Donors were healthy Belgian adults, about ten CMV seropositive and around 24 seronegative.

Sequenced by immunoSEQ multiplex PCR; TCRdb stores in-frame clones only, minus some. Of 52,000 or so clones listed, around three quarters were seen once; the top ten hold about 1.5%. V shed 3 bases, J shed 8 bases, and the junction held 5 bases outside the gene matches. Germline V lookup: CDR1 SGHNT, CDR2 YYREEE (reference sequence). The length of the CDR3 is 13 residues. Single viable CD3+CD4+CD8-CD45RO+ cells were sorted as the memory CD4+ T cells. The sample consisted of memory CD4+ T cells from blood. This TCR was sampled from an adult in good health and CMV-seronegative. The V call is TRBV5-4, the J call TRBJ1-3; 7 nucleotides align to TRBD1. The DNA of the CDR3 is TGTGCCAGCAGCTCGGGACAGAGGGACACCATATATTTT. Translation gives CASSSGQRDTIYF.